The clone carrying this TCR beta chain was seen a handful of times. Antigen specificity is unknown. Healthy bone marrow donors formed the donor group. Germline CDR1 and CDR2: MDHEN and SYDVKM. This CDR3 spans 12 amino acids. The V end lost 4 bases, the J end lost 12 bases, and 15 bases lay between the germline ends. The PCR used 60 Vbeta and 13 Jbeta primers. Profiled with immunoSEQ multiplex PCR; TCRdb holds only in-frame clones, not every one. The sample lists 200,000 or so clones, around 80% seen once, with roughly 0.62% in the top ten. The sample comes from a study of cytomegalovirus exposure and HLA in healthy donors. Study-wide points: Despite most TCR sequences being rare, some public TCRs occurred in many donors. V segments that were indistinguishable, TRBV6-2 and TRBV6-3 among them, were omitted from analysis.

Sequencing input: PBMCs. This rearrangement joins TRBV28 to TRBJ1-2; D perhaps matches TRBD1 (5 bases). This TCR was sampled from a man aged 18 to 30 in good health and CMV-seronegative. CDR3 region: CASSSGDRRHTF. In DNA, the CDR3 is TGTGCCAGCAGTTCGGGGGACCGCCGACACACCTTC.